A selection of T cell receptor beta chains follows, all from one sample in a study of T-cell memory formation after mild COVID-19. TCRdb processed the 5' RACE reads anew with MiXCR; each CDR3 protein has one entry. The sample has roughly 240,000 distinct CDR3 sequences, just over 15% seen once. Sequencing used PBMCs or a T cell subset sorted from them (not recorded which). The receptor source for this set is an adult woman who had mild COVID-19 (a few samples of this study predate the infection). Cell type and time point are not known. CDR3s include the opening cysteine and the closing phenylalanine or tryptophan. D genes are given only for firm matches. Rows may omit the clone size; those that give it use once, few, many or a size class.

TRBJ2-5	NA	TRBV5-1	few	CASSLVAGGIETQYF	TGCGCCAGCAGCTTGGTAGCAGGGGGGATAGAGACCCAGTACTTC
TRBJ2-6	TRBD1	TRBV4-3	few	CASSQEGTGVPGANVLTF	TGCGCCAGCAGCCAGGAAGGGACAGGGGTTCCTGGGGCCAACGTCCTGACTTTC
TRBJ2-1	NA	TRBV20-1	many	CSALRQSGWNEQFF	TGCAGTGCTCTAAGACAATCCGGGTGGAATGAGCAGTTCTTC
TRBJ2-4	TRBD2	TRBV6-6	few	CASRLPGGDIQYF	TGTGCCAGCAGGCTACCGGGGGGAGATATTCAGTACTTC
TRBJ1-1	TRBD1	TRBV9	few	CASSVLGQANTEAFF	TGTGCCAGCAGCGTATTGGGACAGGCGAACACTGAAGCTTTCTTT
TRBJ1-6	NA	TRBV12-3/TRBV12-4	NA	CASRAGVDSPLHF	TGTGCCAGCCGAGCGGGTGTCGATTCACCCCTCCACTTT
TRBJ1-6	NA	TRBV25-1	NA	CASRVSDSPLHF	TGTGCCAGCAGGGTTTCAGATTCACCCCTCCACTTT
TRBJ1-5	NA	TRBV2	few	CASSEEGSQPQHF	TGTGCCAGCAGTGAAGAGGGCAGTCAGCCCCAGCATTTT
TRBJ2-2	TRBD2	TRBV5-5	NA	CASSRTSGGTGELFF	TGTGCCAGCAGCCGGACTAGCGGCGGGACCGGGGAGCTGTTTTTT
TRBJ1-5	NA	TRBV15	NA	CATSRDPRVTQPQHF	TGTGCCACCAGCAGAGATCCCCGGGTTACTCAGCCCCAGCATTTT
TRBJ2-4	TRBD2	TRBV11-1	few	CASSSPGLADAKNIQYF	TGTGCCAGCAGCTCCCCTGGGCTAGCGGACGCCAAAAACATTCAGTACTTC